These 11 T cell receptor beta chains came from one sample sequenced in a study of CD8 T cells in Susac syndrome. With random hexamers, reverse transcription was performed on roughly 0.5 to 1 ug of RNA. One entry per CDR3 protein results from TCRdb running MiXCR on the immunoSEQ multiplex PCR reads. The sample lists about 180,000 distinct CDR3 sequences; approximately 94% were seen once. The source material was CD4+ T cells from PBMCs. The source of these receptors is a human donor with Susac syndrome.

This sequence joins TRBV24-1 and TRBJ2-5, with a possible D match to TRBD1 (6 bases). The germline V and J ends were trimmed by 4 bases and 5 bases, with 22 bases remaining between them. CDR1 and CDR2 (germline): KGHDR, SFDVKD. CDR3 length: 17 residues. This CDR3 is CATSEGLGRGPPETQYF. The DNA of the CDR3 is TGTGCCACCAGTGAAGGATTAGGCAGGGGACCCCCGGAGACCCAGTACTTC.

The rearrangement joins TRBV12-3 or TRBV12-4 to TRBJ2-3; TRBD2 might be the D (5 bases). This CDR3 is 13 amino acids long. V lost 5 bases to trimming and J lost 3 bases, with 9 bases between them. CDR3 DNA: TGTGCCAGCAGTCAACTAGGGACAGATACGCAGTATTTT. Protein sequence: CASSQLGTDTQYF.

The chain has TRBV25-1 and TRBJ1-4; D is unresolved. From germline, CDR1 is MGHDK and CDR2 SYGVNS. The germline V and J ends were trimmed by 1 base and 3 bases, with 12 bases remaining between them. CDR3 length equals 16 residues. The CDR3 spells CASSESMGRSNEKLFF. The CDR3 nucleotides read TGTGCCAGCAGTGAATCCATGGGCAGATCTAATGAAAAACTGTTTTTT.

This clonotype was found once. The CDR3 loop reads CSAERRQGDNEQFF. For the CDR3, the DNA is TGCAGTGCCGAAAGGCGGCAGGGAGACAATGAGCAGTTCTTC. The chain uses TRBV20-1 and TRBJ2-1; tentatively, D is TRBD1 or TRBD2 (5 bases each). V lost 6 bases, J lost 5 bases, and 17 bases lay in between. Germline V lookup: CDR1 DFQATT, CDR2 SNEGSKA (reference sequence). CDR3 length: 14 amino acids.

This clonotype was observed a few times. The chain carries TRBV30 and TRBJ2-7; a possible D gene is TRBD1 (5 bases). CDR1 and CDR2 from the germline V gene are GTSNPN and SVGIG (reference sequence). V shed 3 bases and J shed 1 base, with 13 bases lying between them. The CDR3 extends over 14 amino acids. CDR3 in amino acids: CAWSWSQGSYEQYF. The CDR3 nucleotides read TGTGCCTGGAGCTGGAGCCAGGGTTCCTACGAGCAGTACTTC. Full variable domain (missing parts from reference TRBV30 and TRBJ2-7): SQTIHQWPATLVQPVGSPLSLECTVEGTSNPNLYWYRQAAGRGLQLLFYSVGIGQISSEVPQNLSASRPQDRQFILSSKKLLLSDSGFYLCAWSWSQGSYEQYFGPGTRLTVT.

CDR3 in amino acids: CASSYGPSTDTQYF. CDR3 nucleotide sequence: TGTGCCAGCAGCTACGGACCTAGCACAGATACGCAGTATTTT. The chain links TRBV7-8 to TRBJ2-3; D not resolved. The length of the CDR3 is 14 residues. The germline V gene has CDR1 SGHVS and CDR2 FQNEAQ. The V gene lost 4 bases and the J gene lost 0 bases, with 8 bases spanning the gap.

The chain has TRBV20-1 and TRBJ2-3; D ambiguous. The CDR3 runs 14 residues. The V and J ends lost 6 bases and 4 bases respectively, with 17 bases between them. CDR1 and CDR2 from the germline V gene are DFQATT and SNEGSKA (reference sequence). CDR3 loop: CSARNPTWPDTQYF. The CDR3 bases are TGCAGTGCCCGAAACCCAACCTGGCCAGATACGCAGTATTTT.

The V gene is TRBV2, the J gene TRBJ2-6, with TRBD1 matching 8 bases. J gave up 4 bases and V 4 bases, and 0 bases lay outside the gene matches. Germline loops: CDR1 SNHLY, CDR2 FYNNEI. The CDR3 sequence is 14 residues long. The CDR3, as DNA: TGTGCCAGCAGTGGACAGGGGGGGGCCAACGTCCTGACTTTC. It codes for CASSGQGGANVLTF.

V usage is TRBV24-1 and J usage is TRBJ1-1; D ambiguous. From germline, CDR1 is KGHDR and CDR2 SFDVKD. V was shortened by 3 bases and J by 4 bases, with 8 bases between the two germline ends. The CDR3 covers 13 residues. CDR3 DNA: TGTGCCACCAGTGATCAACATGGCACTGAAGCTTTCTTT. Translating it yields CATSDQHGTEAFF.

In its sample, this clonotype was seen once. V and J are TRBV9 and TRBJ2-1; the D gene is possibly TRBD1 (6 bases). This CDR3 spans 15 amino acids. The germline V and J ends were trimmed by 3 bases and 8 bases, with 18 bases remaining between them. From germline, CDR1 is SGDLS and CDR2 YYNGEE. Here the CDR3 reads CASSASVQGRYEQFF. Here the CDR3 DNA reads TGTGCCAGCAGCGCCTCCGTACAGGGACGGTATGAGCAGTTCTTC.

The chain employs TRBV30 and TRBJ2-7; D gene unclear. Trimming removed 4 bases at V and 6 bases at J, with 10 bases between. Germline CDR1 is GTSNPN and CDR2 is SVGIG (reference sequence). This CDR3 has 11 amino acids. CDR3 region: CAWKEWGEQYF. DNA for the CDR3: TGTGCCTGGAAAGAATGGGGCGAGCAGTACTTC.